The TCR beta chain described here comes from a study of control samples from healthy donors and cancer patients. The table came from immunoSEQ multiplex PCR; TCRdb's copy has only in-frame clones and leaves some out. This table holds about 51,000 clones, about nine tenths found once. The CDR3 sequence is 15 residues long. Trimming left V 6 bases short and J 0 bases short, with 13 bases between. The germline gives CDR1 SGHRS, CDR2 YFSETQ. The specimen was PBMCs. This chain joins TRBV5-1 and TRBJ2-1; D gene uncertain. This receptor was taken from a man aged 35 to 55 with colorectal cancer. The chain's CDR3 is CASNDGRSSYNEQFF. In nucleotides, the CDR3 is TGCGCCAGCAACGACGGTCGGAGCTCCTACAATGAGCAGTTCTTC.